These 13 T cell receptor beta chains came from one sample sequenced in a study of PD-L1 blockade in urothelial cancer. Method: immunoSEQ multiplex PCR; TCRdb's copy keeps in-frame clones and lacks some. The sample lists 40,000 to 45,000 clones; roughly 91% were seen once. The material sequenced was PBMCs, taken around atezolizumab (anti-PD-L1) treatment. The receptors come from a woman aged 55-69 years with urothelial cancer.

This rearrangement joins TRBV5-4 to TRBJ2-1; possibly TRBD2 for D (5 bases). The ends were cut back, 1 base at V and 7 bases at J, with 15 bases in the middle. Germline CDR1 and CDR2: SGHNT and YYREEE (reference sequence). There are 15 residues in the CDR3. CDR3 sequence reads: CASSLPGIASNEQFF. The CDR3 DNA reads TGTGCCAGCAGCTTGCCCGGGATTGCGTCTAATGAGCAGTTCTTC.

V and J are TRBV27 and TRBJ2-2; tentatively, D is TRBD2 (5 bases). Germline CDR1 is MNHEY and CDR2 is SMNVEV (reference sequence). The CDR3 length is 12 residues. Trimming cost V 2 bases and J 7 bases, with 5 bases left between them. For the CDR3, the DNA is TGTGCCAGCAGTTTAGGAGGCGGGGAGCTGTTTTTT. Protein sequence: CASSLGGGELFF.

The V gene is TRBV29-1, the J gene TRBJ1-2; D not certain. The CDR3 loop spans 10 amino acids. The ends were cut back, 3 bases at V and 6 bases at J, with 5 bases in the middle. Germline CDR1 SQVTM, CDR2 ANQGSEA. The CDR3 bases are TGCAGCGTTGATCAGGATGGCTACACCTTC. It is translated as CSVDQDGYTF.

This clone was observed once. This sequence joins TRBV2 and TRBJ1-5; TRBD1 matches 7 bases. CDR1 SNHLY and CDR2 FYNNEI come from the germline V gene. V lost 6 bases and J lost 0; bases outside the gene matches: 5. The CDR3 has 15 amino acids. CDR3 amino acids: CASRRQGYSNQPQHF. As DNA, the CDR3 is TGTGCCAGCAGAAGACAGGGTTATAGCAATCAGCCCCAGCATTTT.

The chain joins TRBV19 to TRBJ1-1; TRBD1 agrees at 10 bases. The trim removed 6 bases at V and 1 base at J, leaving 2 bases unmatched. The germline V gene encodes CDR1 LNHDA and CDR2 SQIVND (reference sequence). There are 14 residues in the CDR3. The CDR3 sequence: CASRGQGTNTEAFF. The CDR3 nucleotides are TGTGCCAGTAGGGGACAGGGGACGAACACTGAAGCTTTCTTT. The full variable domain, completed using reference TRBV19 and TRBJ1-1, is DGGITQSPKYLFRKEGQNVTLSCEQNLNHDAMYWYRQDPGQGLRLIYYSQIVNDFQKGDIAEGYSVSREKKESFPLTVTSAQKNPTAFYLCASRGQGTNTEAFFGQGTRLTVV.

This chain links TRBV4-3 with TRBJ1-4; no reliable D call. The V gene's germline CDR1 is LGHNA and CDR2 YSLEER. Deletions cut 2 bases from V and 5 bases from J, with 15 bases between. The CDR3 covers 16 residues. The chain's CDR3 is CASSQQQARFNEKLFF. CDR3 nucleotides: TGCGCCAGCAGCCAACAGCAGGCGCGATTCAATGAAAAACTGTTTTTT.

CDR3 region: CASSIRASGANVLTF. The CDR3 DNA is TGTGCCAGCAGCATCAGGGCTTCTGGGGCCAACGTCCTGACTTTC. The rearrangement links TRBV7-9 to TRBJ2-6; the D gene is possibly TRBD1 (5 bases). The V end lost 5 bases, the J end lost 1 base, and 9 bases lay between the germline ends. The CDR3 contains 15 residues. Germline CDR1 reads SEHNR; CDR2 reads FQNEAQ (reference sequence).

The chain links TRBV4-3 to TRBJ2-7; D might be TRBD1 (6 bases). Trimming cost V 0 bases and J 2 bases, with 14 bases left between them. Looked up from germline, CDR1 is LGHNA and CDR2 is YSLEER. The CDR3 runs to 16 residues. The CDR3 DNA is TGCGCCAGCAGCCAAGATCCGGCAGGGGACACCTACGAGCAGTACTTC. Protein: CASSQDPAGDTYEQYF.

The chain recombines TRBV18 with TRBJ2-7, with TRBD2 identical over 9 bases. The CDR3 has 20 amino acids. In germline, CDR1 is KGHSH, CDR2 LQKENI. Losses at the gene ends were 4 bases for V and 5 bases for J; bases not matched to a gene: 24. CDR3 in DNA: TGTGCCAGCTCACAAACCCTGGGACTGGTTGTGGCGGGAGGGCCAGACGAGCAGTACTTC. Translated: CASSQTLGLVVAGGPDEQYF. The full variable domain, in which reference TRBV18 and TRBJ2-7 provide the parts outside the CDR3, is NAGVMQNPRHLVRRRGQEARLRCSPMKGHSHVYWYRQLPEEGLKFMVYLQKENIIDESGMPKERFSAEFPKEGPSILRIQQVVRGDSAAYFCASSQTLGLVVAGGPDEQYFGPGTRLTVT.

The chain is built from TRBV7-3 and TRBJ1-2; the D gene is possibly TRBD1 (5 bases). This CDR3 comprises 15 residues. Germline V CDR1 and CDR2: SGHTA, FQGTGA. Trimming cost V 3 bases and J 1 base, with 12 bases left between them. The CDR3 sequence is CASSFGGGDNYGYTF. The CDR3 DNA reads as TGTGCCAGCAGCTTCGGCGGGGGGGATAACTATGGCTACACCTTC.

This chain connects TRBV6-5 to TRBJ2-7; TRBD1 might be the D (7 bases). CDR1 and CDR2 (germline): MNHEY, SVGAGI. The CDR3 sequence is 13 residues long. Trimming removed 10 bases at V and 3 bases at J, with 16 bases between. CDR3 amino acids: CATRQGGGYEQYF. Here the CDR3 DNA reads TGTGCCACCCGACAGGGAGGCGGCTACGAGCAGTACTTC.

The chain carries TRBV19 and TRBJ2-5; 9 nucleotides line up with TRBD1. Germline V gene sequence: CDR1 LNHDA, CDR2 SQIVND (reference sequence). V gave up 6 bases and J gave up 4 bases; unmatched junction bases: 3. The CDR3 contains 13 residues. CDR3 sequence (DNA): TGTGCCAGTAGGGAGACAGGGGGAGAGACCCAGTACTTC. Encoded protein: CASRETGGETQYF.

The DNA of the CDR3 is TGTGCCTCAATAGAACGAGCAGGGTACGTCAACGAGCAGTACTTC. It yields the protein CASIERAGYVNEQYF. The rearrangement links TRBV6-6 to TRBJ2-7; a possible D gene is TRBD1 (5 bases). V was shortened by 11 bases and J by 5 bases, with 25 bases between the two germline ends. CDR3 length: 15 residues. Per germline, CDR1 MNHNY and CDR2 SVGAGI (reference sequence).